Sequencing of this T cell receptor (beta chain) was carried out in a study of blood T cell repertoires in COVID-19. Study as a whole: Some COVID-19 samples were acute and others convalescent; all came from the United States, Italy and Spain. T cells, B-cell-depleted T cells, or PBMCs supplied cDNA or gDNA.

Original data processing: Amplified reference gene primers provided the basis for estimating nucleated cell counts. Only in-frame clones appear in the TCRdb table, and some are missing; sequencing was by immunoSEQ multiplex PCR. That table gives V, J and clone size, and the DNA gave D and trimming. Of hundreds of thousands of clones listed, about 90% are singletons. The sequencing input was peripheral blood. The sequence was obtained from a woman younger than 30 who had recovered from COVID-19.

The CDR3 protein is CASSPLAQETQYF. For the CDR3, the DNA is TGTGCCAGCAGCCCACTTGCCCAAGAGACCCAGTACTTC. The genes are TRBV7-7 and TRBJ2-5; D unclear. The ends were cut back, 5 bases at V and 1 base at J, with 8 bases in the middle. From germline, CDR1 is SSHAT and CDR2 FNYEAQ (reference sequence). The CDR3 is 13 amino acids.